The rows below give T cell receptor beta chains drawn from one sample of a study of cytomegalovirus exposure and HLA in healthy donors. Clones were read by immunoSEQ multiplex PCR, and TCRdb kept only the in-frame ones, dropping some. Seen here are 250,000 to 350,000 clones, 86% observed once, and the top ten hold around 4.2%. Sequencing was done on a sample of PBMCs. The receptors here all came from a man aged 40-49 years in good health and CMV-seropositive. The CDR3 runs from the conserved cysteine through the conserved F or W. A D gene is named only where the DNA matches it firmly. Clone sizes are given selectively: once, few, many, or a class where the clone is expanded.

d_gene,j_gene,abundance,v_gene,CDR3aa,CDR3nt
TRBD1,TRBJ1-2,-,TRBV2,CARSGTDISYGYTF,TGTGCCAGGTCCGGGACAGACATATCTTATGGCTACACCTTC
-,TRBJ2-1,-,TRBV28,CASVGRGPYSYNEQFF,TGTGCCAGCGTAGGCAGGGGACCCTACTCCTACAATGAGCAGTTCTTC
-,TRBJ2-1,-,TRBV5-1,CASSPAGSSYNEQFF,TGCGCCAGCAGCCCGGCGGGTAGCTCCTACAATGAGCAGTTCTTC
-,TRBJ2-1,-,TRBV18,CASSPLELPYNEQFF,TGTGCCAGCTCACCACTAGAACTACCTTACAATGAGCAGTTCTTC
-,TRBJ1-3,-,TRBV4-2,CASSQDGGSSGNTIYF,TGTGCCAGCAGCCAAGATGGGGGGAGCTCTGGAAACACCATATATTTT
-,TRBJ1-1,-,TRBV2,CASTQVGALDTEAFF,TGTGCCAGCACTCAAGTGGGGGCCCTGGACACTGAAGCTTTCTTT
TRBD2,TRBJ2-1,-,TRBV27,CASSPWASSGSYEQFF,TGTGCCAGCAGCCCTTGGGCCTCTAGCGGGAGCTATGAGCAGTTCTTC
TRBD2,TRBJ2-3,-,TRBV28,CASSVAGMADTQYF,TGTGCCAGCAGTGTAGCGGGAATGGCAGATACGCAGTATTTT
-,TRBJ1-1,-,TRBV27,CASSFGDHTEAFF,TGTGCCAGCAGTTTCGGAGATCACACTGAAGCTTTCTTT
TRBD1,TRBJ1-2,-,TRBV25-1,CASSEPGQGSYGYTF,TGTGCCAGCAGTGAACCGGGACAGGGGAGCTATGGCTACACCTTC
-,TRBJ2-7,-,TRBV27,CASSLLNQEQYF,TGTGCCAGCAGTTTACTCAATCAGGAGCAGTACTTC
TRBD2,TRBJ2-2,few,TRBV19,CASSMRTSGVNTGELFF,TGTGCCAGTAGTATGCGGACTAGCGGAGTGAACACCGGGGAGCTGTTTTTT
TRBD1,TRBJ2-7,-,TRBV19,CASSKGQLYEQYF,TGTGCCAGTAGTAAGGGACAGCTCTACGAGCAGTACTTC
TRBD1,TRBJ2-7,once,TRBV29-1,CSAQGGQGLYEQYF,TGCAGCGCCCAGGGGGGACAGGGACTCTACGAGCAGTACTTC
-,TRBJ2-3,-,TRBV7-4,CASSFSGYNTQYF,TGTGCCAGCAGCTTTTCGGGGTACAATACGCAGTATTTT
-,TRBJ2-1,-,TRBV25-1,CASSPLGDYNEQFF,TGTGCCAGCAGTCCCCTGGGAGACTACAATGAGCAGTTCTTC
-,TRBJ1-1,-,TRBV5-5,CASSLVGQGGTEAFF,TGTGCCAGCAGCTTGGTCGGGCAGGGCGGCACTGAAGCTTTCTTT
TRBD1,TRBJ1-4,-,TRBV9,CASSARDRGNEKLFF,TGTGCCAGCAGCGCGCGGGACAGGGGAAATGAAAAACTGTTTTTT
-,TRBJ2-7,-,TRBV5-1,CASSSSDRVDEQYF,-
-,TRBJ2-5,-,TRBV19,CASSISNGHQETQYF,TGTGCCAGTAGTATATCGAACGGTCACCAAGAGACCCAGTACTTC
-,TRBJ1-5,-,TRBV6-5,CASSEIRGPQHF,TGTGCCAGCAGTGAAATTCGAGGGCCCCAGCATTTT
TRBD2,TRBJ2-1,once,TRBV7-9,CASSRYGGTYNEQFF,TGTGCCAGCAGCCGGTACGGGGGGACCTACAATGAGCAGTTCTTC
-,TRBJ1-6,-,TRBV25-1,CASSPLLGGSSPLHF,TGTGCCAGCAGTCCACTGCTGGGGGGAAGTTCACCCCTCCACTTT
-,TRBJ2-2,-,TRBV5-6,CASSPGPGDTGELFF,TGTGCCAGCAGCCCTGGACCAGGGGACACCGGGGAGCTGTTTTTT
TRBD2,TRBJ2-7,once,TRBV5-1,CASSWSGRVYEQYF,TGCGCCAGCAGCTGGAGCGGGAGGGTATACGAGCAGTACTTC
TRBD2,TRBJ2-1,-,TRBV7-9,CASSPPAGEYNEQFF,TGTGCCAGCAGCCCCCCAGCGGGAGAGTACAATGAGCAGTTCTTC
TRBD1,TRBJ1-5,few,TRBV10-3,CAISARDRGQPQHF,TGTGCCATCAGTGCCCGGGACAGGGGTCAGCCCCAGCATTTT
TRBD2,TRBJ2-3,-,TRBV6-5,CASSYERGGVADTQYF,TGTGCCAGCAGTTACGAGCGGGGGGGAGTCGCAGATACGCAGTATTTT
TRBD1,TRBJ2-7,-,TRBV9,CASSASAGTGSYEQYF,TGTGCCAGCAGCGCCTCAGCCGGGACAGGGTCCTACGAGCAGTACTTC
-,TRBJ1-1,-,TRBV19,CASSIPGRNSEAFF,TGTGCCAGTAGTATCCCGGGGAGAAACTCCGAAGCTTTCTTT
-,TRBJ1-1,-,TRBV9,CASSAHAGNTEAFF,TGTGCCAGCAGCGCCCATGCGGGGAACACTGAAGCTTTCTTT
TRBD1,TRBJ1-2,-,TRBV29-1,CIGQGDLYGYTF,TGCATCGGACAGGGGGACCTCTATGGCTACACCTTC
TRBD2,TRBJ2-1,-,TRBV7-3,CASSPEGTSGRNEQFF,TGTGCCAGCAGCCCCGAGGGGACTAGCGGGAGGAATGAGCAGTTCTTC
TRBD2,TRBJ2-2,-,TRBV6-5,CASSYDTSANTGELFF,TGTGCCAGCAGTTACGATACTAGCGCGAACACCGGGGAGCTGTTTTTT
-,TRBJ2-1,-,TRBV28,CASSSTPPRKHEQFF,TGTGCCAGCAGTTCCACCCCCCCCCGTAAGCATGAGCAGTTCTTC
-,TRBJ2-5,few,TRBV7-2,CASSLRESFFETQYF,TGTGCCAGCAGCTTAAGGGAGTCCTTCTTTGAGACCCAGTACTTC
-,TRBJ1-5,-,TRBV7-9,CASSFGRNQPQHF,TGTGCCAGCAGCTTTGGCAGGAATCAGCCCCAGCATTTT
-,TRBJ2-2,-,TRBV19,CASSIVGGTGELFF,TGTGCCAGTAGTATAGTAGGGGGCACCGGGGAGCTGTTTTTT
-,TRBJ1-5,once,TRBV11-2,CASSLAGDQPQHF,TGTGCCAGCAGCTTAGCTGGAGATCAGCCCCAGCATTTT
-,TRBJ1-2,-,TRBV5-8,CASSLARDAPGYTF,TGTGCCAGCAGCTTGGCGCGGGACGCCCCTGGCTACACCTTC